The source of this T cell receptor (beta chain) is a study of somatic mutations in cytotoxic T cells in rheumatoid arthritis (dated by TCRdb to between 2016 and 2019). General notes on the study: Some V beta antibody-stained T-cell populations were flow-sorted on a FACSAria II or Sony SH800 at nearly 100% purity, and sorted V beta1+ cells also underwent TCRB sequencing. In newly diagnosed rheumatoid arthritis without treatment, the study examined if expanded CD8+ T-cell clones harbor somatic mutations, relying on TCRB deep sequencing to characterize clonality. A total of some 62 rheumatoid arthritis patients and about 20 healthy controls underwent TCRB deep sequencing. Median age was essentially the same in the patient group and the control group. Overall study outcomes, separate from this receptor: Healthy controls showed no age-related increase in CD8+ clonality, whereas patients did (Spearman r ≈ 0.5). The expanded CD8+ clones had unknown antigen targets, and not appearing in virus-specific databases did not rule out that they were virus-specific. There was no significant difference in CD8+ T-cell clonality between rheumatoid arthritis patients and age-matched healthy controls. Several identical CD8+ TCRB sequences were found in both blood and synovial fluid, and in about an eighth of the roughly 65 patients the largest CD8+ clone exceeded 20% of CD8+ cells. The slight underrepresentation of TRBV07 in patients was not corrected for multiple comparisons.

Genomic DNA underwent TCRB CDR3 sequencing using the immunoSEQ assay. On the study's bioinformatics: Nothing other than productive TCRB rearrangements was included in the analyses. Defining a clone by its unique TCRB CDR3 sequence, the study calculated clonality as a productive clonality index derived from Shannon entropy. Repertoire overlap between two samples was calculated from the template counts of each clone relative to total templates per sample. A correlation with a Spearman r of roughly 0.66 was found between V-gene usage by flow cytometry and V-gene usage by TCRB sequencing. Imported from immuneACCESS, the table was reduced by TCRdb to in-frame sequences with V and J called. These copies leave out some clones; in studies compared against another copy, an unresolved V gene accounts for under half, and the cause of the remainder is not known. V, J and clone size are those of that table, while D and trimming were read from the DNA. Present in this sample are tens of thousands of clones, 84% of which were seen just once. The top ten hold about 3.4% of the sample.

This clone was picked up one time. The antigen this receptor binds is unknown. No base quality values were provided; no much bigger clone lies one nucleotide off. The V end loses 5 bases and the J end loses 0 bases, and a stretch of 19 bases separates them. CDR1 and CDR2, looked up from the germline V gene (reference sequence), are SEHNR and FQNEAQ. The cysteine opens and the phenylalanine closes a CDR3 of 18 amino acids. Here the CDR3 DNA is all that survives: 54 bases in frame from base 1. Buffy coats from around 20 blood donors served as healthy controls, a group that was around 60% female with a median age of approximately 61 years (range roughly 21-75). On an AutoMACS, CD4+ and CD8+ cells were isolated via positive magnetic bead selection, and their purity was verified by flow cytometry. Isolation of peripheral blood mononuclear cells was done through Ficoll-Paque PLUS density gradient separation. DNA from CD4-enriched, CD8-enriched or PBMC samples was extracted using Nucleospin Tissue or Tissue XS kits and then quantified on a Qubit 2.0 fluorometer.

Material for sequencing was CD8+ T cells sorted from blood. This receptor was obtained from a man aged 40-55 years in good health. The chain is made from TRBV7-9 and TRBJ1-4; there is no confident call for the D gene. DNA sequence: TGTGCCAGCAGCCCCACCGGACGGAAACCTGCAACTAATGAAAAACTGTTTTTT. The translation is CASSPTGRKPATNEKLFF.